This TCR beta chain originates from a study of cytomegalovirus exposure and HLA in healthy donors. This CDR3 is built from 16 residues. Germline V gene sequence: CDR1 SGHRS, CDR2 YFSETQ. The V and J ends lost 0 bases and 14 bases, in that order; junction bases with no gene match: 12. The donors were part of the validation cohort, which consisted of approximately 110 subjects and was separate from the first cohort of several hundred subjects. This clone has just a few counts. The antigen is not known. The assay was immunoSEQ multiplex PCR, and TCRdb's table has in-frame clones only and misses some. In the table there are under 350,000 clones, approximately 86% of which are singletons. Study-wide findings and caveats: Generally TCR sequences proved uncommon, though certain public TCRs appeared in numerous donors. Cytomegalovirus association was listed for 164 TCR beta chains.

The specimen was PBMCs. The clonotype was recovered from a woman aged 18-29 years in good health and CMV-seronegative. The chain carries TRBV5-1 and TRBJ1-6; 9 nucleotides match TRBD1. CDR3 coding DNA: TGCGCCAGCAGCTTGGACGCGTGGACAGGGGCTTTTTCCCTCCACTTT. Its protein product is CASSLDAWTGAFSLHF.